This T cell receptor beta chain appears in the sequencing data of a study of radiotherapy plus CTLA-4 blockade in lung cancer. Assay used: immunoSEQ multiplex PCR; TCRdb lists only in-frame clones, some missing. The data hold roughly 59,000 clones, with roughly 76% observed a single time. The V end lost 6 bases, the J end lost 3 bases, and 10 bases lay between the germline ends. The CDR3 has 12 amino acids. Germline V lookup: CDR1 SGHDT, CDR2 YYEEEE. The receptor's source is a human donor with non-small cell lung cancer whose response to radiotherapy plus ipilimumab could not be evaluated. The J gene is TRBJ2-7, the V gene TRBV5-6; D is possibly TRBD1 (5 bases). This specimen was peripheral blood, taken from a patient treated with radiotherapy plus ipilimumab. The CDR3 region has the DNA TGTGCCAGCAAAAAAGACAGCTACGAGCAGTACTTC. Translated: CASKKDSYEQYF.